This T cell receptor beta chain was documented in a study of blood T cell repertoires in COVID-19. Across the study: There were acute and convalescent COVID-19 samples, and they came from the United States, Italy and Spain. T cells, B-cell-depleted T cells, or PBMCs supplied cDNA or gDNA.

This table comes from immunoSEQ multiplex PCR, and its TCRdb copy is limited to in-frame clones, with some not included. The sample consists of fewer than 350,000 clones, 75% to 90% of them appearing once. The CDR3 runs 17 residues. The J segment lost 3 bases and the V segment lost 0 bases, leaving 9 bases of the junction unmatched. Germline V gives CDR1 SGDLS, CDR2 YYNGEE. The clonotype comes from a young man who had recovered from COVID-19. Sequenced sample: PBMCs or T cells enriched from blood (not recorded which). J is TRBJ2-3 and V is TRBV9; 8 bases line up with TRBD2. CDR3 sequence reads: CASSVVSGGRFTDTQYF. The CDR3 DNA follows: TGTGCCAGCAGCGTAGTCAGCGGGGGAAGGTTTACAGATACGCAGTATTTT.